The 27 T cell receptor beta chains reported below all come from one sample, sequenced in a study of T cells in Graves' hyperthyroidism and ophthalmopathy. RNA transcripts were the template for amplifying TCR beta CDR3 regions. HTBI primers drove first-round RT-PCR of the TCR CDR3. MiXCR, run by TCRdb on the multiplex PCR reads, gives a single entry per CDR3 protein. This sample yields under 650,000 distinct CDR3 sequences, of which around 16% are seen a single time; approximately 3.8% belongs to the top ten. Sequencing was performed on blood. Receptors originate from a woman aged 25 to 39 with Graves' hyperthyroidism.

The CDR3 DNA reads as TGCGCCAGCAGTGACGGCGCTTACAATCAGCCCCAGCATTTT. Its translation is CASSDGAYNQPQHF. This chain connects TRBV10-1 to TRBJ1-5; no firm D call. Germline CDR1 WNHNN, CDR2 SYGVQD (reference sequence). The CDR3 has 14 residues. Trimming removed 3 bases from V and 3 bases from J, with 9 bases in between.

This clonotype was seen many times. This chain uses TRBV30 with TRBJ1-2; unclear D gene. Trimming took off 0 bases at V and 4 bases at J, with 18 bases between the two ends. This CDR3 contains 16 residues. CDR1 and CDR2 from the germline V gene are GTSNPN and SVGIG (reference sequence). Here the CDR3 DNA reads TGTGCCTGGAGTGTACCGAGGGCAGCCCCCATCTATGGCTACACCTTC. This sequence encodes CAWSVPRAAPIYGYTF.

This clonotype was observed a handful of times. The chain joins TRBV6-1 to TRBJ2-2; no clear D gene. This CDR3 is 18 amino acids long. CDR1 is MNHNS, CDR2 SASEGT, per germline. The V gene lost 7 bases and the J gene lost 1 base, with 22 bases spanning the gap. DNA for the CDR3: TGTGCCAGCATCACTTGGGCGTCGGGTCTAAAGAACACCGGGGAGCTGTTTTTT. Amino acid sequence: CASITWASGLKNTGELFF.

This clonotype came up many times. CDR3 loop: CASSYGQGSLSPQFF. DNA for the CDR3: TGTGCCAGCAGCTACGGACAGGGTAGTTTATCTCCCCAGTTCTTC. The V call is TRBV3-1, the J call TRBJ2-1; TRBD1 matches 8 bases. There are 15 residues in the CDR3. The J segment lost 13 bases and the V segment lost 5 bases, leaving 16 bases of the junction unmatched. Germline V CDR1 and CDR2: LGHDT, YNNKEL (reference sequence).

On this clonotype: This may stem from a read error, because a much larger clone lies one nucleotide away. The chain links TRBV7-2 to TRBJ2-1, with TRBD2 matching 9 bases. Germline V gene data show CDR1 as SGHTA and CDR2 as FQGNSA. The CDR3 runs to 15 residues. CDR3 region: CASRRTSDTYNGQFF. The DNA of the CDR3 is TGTGCCAGCAGGCGGACTAGCGACACCTACAATGGGCAGTTCTTC.

This clonotype was observed many times. The chain has TRBV12-5 and TRBJ1-1; weak D call: TRBD1 (5 bases). The CDR3 has 13 amino acids. The V gene's germline CDR1 is LGHNT and CDR2 FRNRAP. Trimming left V 2 bases short and J 7 bases short, with 11 bases between. The CDR3 DNA sequence: TGTGCTAGTGGTTTGTGGGGGAGGGGTGAAGCTTTCTTT. Translating it yields CASGLWGRGEAFF.

The chain has TRBV5-1 and TRBJ2-7, with no clear D. The germline V gene has CDR1 SGHRS and CDR2 YFSETQ. The V gene lost 0 bases and the J gene lost 0 bases, with 7 bases spanning the gap. This CDR3 has 14 residues. CDR3 sequence (DNA): TGCGCCAGCAGCTTGGAGGATAGCTCCTACGAGCAGTACTTC. Translating it yields CASSLEDSSYEQYF.

This clonotype was seen a handful of times. The chain recombines TRBV12-3 or TRBV12-4 with TRBJ2-5; no firm D call. V was cut by 4 bases and J by 1 base, with 13 bases left in between. This CDR3 spans 15 amino acids. The DNA of the CDR3 is TGTGCCAGCAGTTCGACGGCGTCCACCCAAGAGACCCAGTACTTC. Residues: CASSSTASTQETQYF.

This clonotype has at least ten counts. The chain carries TRBV29-1 and TRBJ1-2, with unresolved D. This CDR3 spans 11 amino acids. V was pared by 1 base and J by 6 bases, with 6 bases between. The germline CDR1 and CDR2 sequences are SQVTM and ANQGSEA. CDR3 protein: CSVEVTDGYTF. DNA for the CDR3: TGCAGCGTTGAAGTTACAGATGGCTACACCTTC.

This clonotype has more than one count but fewer than ten. The V call is TRBV4-1, the J call TRBJ2-3; 7 bases line up with TRBD2. The germline gives CDR1 MGHRA, CDR2 YSYEKL. V shed 8 bases and J 2 bases; nucleotides not matched to a gene: 4. The CDR3 loop spans 13 amino acids. The CDR3 DNA reads as TGCGCCAGCGGCGGACTAGACACAGATACGCAGTATTTT. It encodes CASGGLDTDTQYF.

The rearrangement joins TRBV27 to TRBJ2-7, with 14 bases that match TRBD2. Germline loops: CDR1 MNHEY, CDR2 SMNVEV (reference sequence). CDR3 length: 21 residues. Trimming removed 4 bases from V and 4 bases from J; junction bases left unmatched: 21. CDR3 amino acids: CASSSYILPGTSGSNRYEQYF. In DNA form, the CDR3 reads TGTGCCAGCAGTTCCTACATTCTCCCCGGGACTAGCGGGAGCAACAGGTACGAGCAGTACTTC.

This clonotype was picked up a small number of times. This rearrangement joins TRBV20-1 to TRBJ2-7; 11 nucleotides align to TRBD2. CDR1 and CDR2 (germline): DFQATT, SNEGSKA (reference sequence). The CDR3 runs 15 residues. V shed 1 base, J shed 7 bases, and the junction held 9 bases outside the gene matches. The CDR3 nucleotides are TGCAGTGCTAGAGCTACTAGCGGGAGAGTGGGGGAGCAGTACTTC. Translation gives CSARATSGRVGEQYF.

The sample holds many counts of this clonotype. The rearrangement uses TRBV2 and TRBJ1-6; D may be TRBD1 (6 bases). The CDR3 contains 14 residues. Germline assignment: CDR1 SNHLY and CDR2 FYNNEI. V shed 3 bases and J shed 7 bases, with 10 bases lying between them. CDR3 loop: CASSDRTANSPLHF. The CDR3 DNA reads as TGTGCCAGCAGTGATAGGACAGCGAATTCACCCCTCCACTTT.

In its sample, this clonotype was seen many times. V and J are TRBV28 and TRBJ1-4; D is possibly TRBD1 (5 bases). Trimming took off 7 bases at V and 0 bases at J, with 21 bases between the two ends. The CDR3 covers 18 residues. From germline, CDR1 is MDHEN and CDR2 SYDVKM. Written as DNA, the CDR3 is TGTGCCAGCACCCAGCGCGGGGGGATCAGAACAACTAATGAAAAACTGTTTTTT. Its translation is CASTQRGGIRTTNEKLFF. Drawing the rest from reference TRBV28 and TRBJ1-4, the complete variable domain is DVKVTQSSRYLVKRTGEKVFLECVQDMDHENMFWYRQDPGLGLRLIYFSYDVKMKEKGDIPEGYSVSREKKERFSLILESASTNQTSMYLCASTQRGGIRTTNEKLFFGSGTQLSVL.

The rearrangement joins TRBV11-2 to TRBJ2-2; D is unresolved. The CDR3 is 15 amino acids. V was pared by 1 base and J by 1 base, with 7 bases between. The germline gives CDR1 SGHAT, CDR2 FQNNGV. As DNA, the CDR3 is TGTGCCAGCAGCTTAGTCCCGATGAACACCGGGGAGCTGTTTTTT. Translation: CASSLVPMNTGELFF.

The chain links TRBV20-1 to TRBJ2-5, with 7 bases identical to TRBD2. This CDR3 has 16 residues. CDR1 is DFQATT, CDR2 SNEGSKA, per germline (reference sequence). V gave up 1 base and J gave up 2 bases; unmatched junction bases: 10. Written as DNA, the CDR3 is TGCAGTGCTAGAGCCAACAGCGGGACTACGCAAGAGACCCAGTACTTC. As protein: CSARANSGTTQETQYF.

This clonotype has ten or more counts. For the CDR3, the DNA is TGTGCCACCCAGCGGGACCCCTACAATGAGCAGTTCTTC. It codes for CATQRDPYNEQFF. The rearrangement links TRBV2 to TRBJ2-1, with TRBD2 matching 7 bases. With 10 bases clipped from V and 2 bases from J, the junction kept 5 bases outside the gene matches. The germline V gene encodes CDR1 SNHLY and CDR2 FYNNEI. CDR3 length equals 13 residues.

This clonotype was seen at least ten times. The chain combines TRBV13 with TRBJ2-3; TRBD2 agrees at 9 bases. V was pared by 1 base and J by 1 base, with 6 bases of the junction left unmatched. The CDR3 is 17 amino acids. Germline V CDR1 and CDR2: PRHDT, FYEKMQ (reference sequence). This CDR3 is CASSLEVAGVGTDTQYF. The CDR3, as DNA: TGTGCCAGCAGCTTAGAGGTAGCGGGAGTGGGCACAGATACGCAGTATTTT.

This clonotype was seen a handful of times. V usage is TRBV27 and J usage is TRBJ2-7; 11 nucleotides align to TRBD2. The CDR3 sequence is 14 residues long. The germline V gene encodes CDR1 MNHEY and CDR2 SMNVEV (reference sequence). V was clipped by 6 bases and J by 4 bases; unmatched bases: 5. The CDR3 region is CASSLTSGMYEQYF. The CDR3 DNA is TGTGCCAGCAGCCTGACTAGCGGGATGTACGAGCAGTACTTC.

This clonotype was observed a few times. V gene TRBV6-2 or TRBV6-3 combines with J gene TRBJ2-7; a weak D match, TRBD1 (6 bases). CDR1 and CDR2 (germline): MNHEY, SVGEGT. Trimming stripped 6 bases from V and 2 bases from J, with 17 bases between. The CDR3 sequence is 15 residues long. DNA for the CDR3: TGTGCCAGCAGCTCCAGAACGACAGGAACCTACGAGCAGTACTTC. Translation gives CASSSRTTGTYEQYF.

This clonotype was picked up a small number of times. This chain connects TRBV6-1 to TRBJ2-7; 12 bases map to TRBD1. Per germline, CDR1 MNHNS and CDR2 SASEGT. The CDR3 is made up of 16 amino acids. V lost 5 bases, J lost 6 bases, and 11 bases stayed unmatched. The CDR3 protein is CASSKKLGQGAGEQYF. The CDR3 bases are TGTGCCAGCAGTAAAAAATTGGGACAGGGGGCGGGCGAGCAGTACTTC.

This clonotype was recorded many times. This sequence joins TRBV20-1 and TRBJ2-5, with TRBD1 as a possible D gene (5 bases). Germline CDR1 and CDR2: DFQATT and SNEGSKA (reference sequence). This CDR3 region has 13 residues. Trimming shortened V by 5 bases and J by 5 bases, and 15 bases separated the two germline ends. The CDR3 protein is CSARRGQLETQYF. CDR3 coding DNA: TGCAGTGCTCGACGTGGACAACTGGAGACCCAGTACTTC.

The chain recombines TRBV6-2 or TRBV6-3 with TRBJ1-5; 7 bases are shared with TRBD1. Germline lookup yields CDR1 MNHEY and CDR2 SVGEGT. Trimming at V came to 6 bases and at J to 1 base, leaving 6 bases not matched to a gene. This CDR3 spans 15 amino acids. The CDR3 sequence: CASRYRGPSNQPQHF. The CDR3 coding sequence is TGTGCCAGCAGATACAGGGGACCAAGCAATCAGCCCCAGCATTTT.

This clonotype was observed a handful of times. The chain has TRBV19 and TRBJ2-1; D not certain. CDR1 and CDR2 from the germline V gene are LNHDA and SQIVND (reference sequence). The CDR3 is made up of 16 amino acids. Deletions cut 5 bases from V and 0 bases from J, with 14 bases between. The CDR3 is CASSPLGVSSYNEQFF. Written as DNA, the CDR3 is TGTGCCAGTAGTCCTCTTGGGGTGAGCTCCTACAATGAGCAGTTCTTC.

This clonotype was found many times. This rearrangement joins TRBV2 to TRBJ2-1; 7 bases agree with TRBD2. CDR3 length: 16 amino acids. CDR1 is SNHLY and CDR2 is FYNNEI in the germline V gene. Germline trimming cut 6 bases from V and 5 bases from J; bases unmatched to any gene: 13. CDR3 nucleotides: TGTGCCAGCAGGTCCCGGGTGCGGGAGAGCAACAATGAGCAGTTCTTC. Translating it yields CASRSRVRESNNEQFF.

This clonotype was detected ten times or more. The chain carries TRBV18 and TRBJ1-5; D unresolved. The germline gives CDR1 KGHSH, CDR2 LQKENI. The CDR3 length is 13 residues. V lost 3 bases and J 2 bases, leaving 5 bases between the germline ends. The CDR3 loop is CASSPVGNQPQHF. The CDR3 DNA sequence: TGTGCCAGCTCACCTGTAGGCAATCAGCCCCAGCATTTT.

V gene TRBV6-1 combines with J gene TRBJ1-1; 7 nucleotides line up with TRBD1. The CDR3 runs 13 residues. The germline V gene encodes CDR1 MNHNS and CDR2 SASEGT. After removal of 7 bases from V and 5 bases from J, the junction contained 7 bases not matched to a gene. CDR3 protein: CASTSGGRTEAFF. CDR3 DNA: TGTGCCAGCACTTCAGGGGGGAGGACTGAAGCTTTCTTT.